The 24 T cell receptor beta chains below all came from one sample that was sequenced in a study of blood T cells in healthy people across ages. Sample-barcoded 5' priming and a J-beta primer mix drove a second PCR of about 6 to 12 cycles. TCRdb reprocessed the 5' RACE reads via MiXCR and lists one record per CDR3 protein. The sample holds fewer than 1,200,000 distinct CDR3 sequences, roughly 24% seen once. These sequences were also reported in another study, on T cells of mothers and their children.

The sample consisted of blood. Receptors originate from a girl under 10 years old in good health.

The V call is TRBV4-1, the J call TRBJ2-4; the match to TRBD2 covers 10 bases. The germline V gene encodes CDR1 MGHRA and CDR2 YSYEKL. The V segment lost 0 bases and the J segment 2 bases; nucleotides outside the gene matches: 7. This CDR3 comprises 18 residues. CDR3 DNA: TGCGCCAGCAGCCAAGATCCAAGCGGGAGGGGGACCAAAAACATTCAGTACTTC. Protein product: CASSQDPSGRGTKNIQYF.

The V call is TRBV4-1, the J call TRBJ1-4, with 7 bases aligning to TRBD1. Germline CDR1 and CDR2: MGHRA and YSYEKL. The CDR3 totals 15 residues. The V segment lost 4 bases and the J segment 1 base; nucleotides outside the gene matches: 3. The CDR3 loop is CASSPTGQTNEKLFF. CDR3 coding DNA: TGCGCCAGCAGCCCGACAGGGCAAACTAATGAAAAACTGTTTTTT.

There are a few counts of this clonotype. The rearrangement uses TRBV11-3 and TRBJ2-1; 8 nucleotides match TRBD2. CDR1 is SGHNT and CDR2 is YENEEA in the germline V gene. V was clipped by 6 bases and J by 5 bases; unmatched bases: 9. The CDR3 has 15 residues. The chain's CDR3 is CASSVNSGKNNEQFF. The CDR3 DNA follows: TGTGCCAGCAGTGTTAATAGCGGGAAGAACAATGAGCAGTTCTTC.

This chain links TRBV20-1 with TRBJ1-2; no definite D call. The V and J ends lost 4 bases and 2 bases respectively, with 14 bases between them. The CDR3 totals 14 residues. From germline, CDR1 is DFQATT and CDR2 SNEGSKA (reference sequence). CDR3 sequence reads: CSATLYGDNYGYTF. The CDR3, as DNA: TGCAGTGCTACGTTATATGGTGACAACTATGGCTACACCTTC.

The genes are TRBV5-1 and TRBJ1-1, with a tentative D call TRBD1 (5 bases). The CDR3 length is 18 residues. Germline CDR1 and CDR2: SGHRS and YFSETQ. The V end lost 0 bases, the J end lost 0 bases, and 18 bases lay between the germline ends. DNA of the CDR3: TGCGCCAGCAGCTTGGGTATTGCGACAGAACCCATGAACACTGAAGCTTTCTTT. Its protein is CASSLGIATEPMNTEAFF.

The rearrangement joins TRBV3-1 to TRBJ2-1; TRBD2 matches 9 bases. The V segment lost 4 bases and the J segment 8 bases; nucleotides outside the gene matches: 9. The CDR3 spans 15 residues. Germline-derived CDR1 and CDR2 are LGHDT and YNNKEL (reference sequence). CDR3 loop: CASSPLAGGWYEQFF. Written as DNA, the CDR3 is TGTGCCAGCAGCCCGCTGGCGGGAGGGTGGTATGAGCAGTTCTTC.

Only a few counts were recorded for this clonotype. J is TRBJ2-4 and V is TRBV4-3; the D gene is possibly TRBD2 (5 bases). With 0 bases removed from V and 4 bases from J, the gap between germline ends came to 13 bases. Germline V gene sequence: CDR1 LGHNA, CDR2 YSLEER. The CDR3 contains 16 residues. CDR3 protein: CASSQDLGGGKNIQYF. The CDR3 DNA follows: TGCGCCAGCAGCCAAGATCTTGGTGGCGGGAAAAACATTCAGTACTTC.

The CDR3 spells CASSLGRQLEQFF. CDR3 in DNA: TGTGCCAGCAGCTTAGGTCGACAGTTAGAGCAGTTCTTC. V and J are TRBV7-2 and TRBJ2-1; possible D gene TRBD1, 5 bases. This CDR3 region has 13 residues. Germline CDR1 SGHTA, CDR2 FQGNSA. V was cut by 1 base and J by 10 bases, with 11 bases left in between.

This clonotype was detected only a few times. V is TRBV14 and J is TRBJ2-7; 9 positions agree with TRBD2. Germline lookup yields CDR1 SGHDN and CDR2 FVKESK. V was clipped by 6 bases and J by 0 bases; unmatched bases: 12. This CDR3 has 17 residues. The chain's CDR3 is CASSPTLAGEFSYEQYF. The CDR3 nucleotides read TGTGCCAGCAGTCCTACCTTAGCGGGAGAGTTCTCCTACGAGCAGTACTTC.

This sequence joins TRBV12-5 and TRBJ2-5; D is ambiguous. With the DNA end fitting TRBJ2-1 better, the J assignment may be wrong. CDR1 and CDR2 (germline): LGHNT, FRNRAP. The CDR3 has 14 residues. CDR3 protein: CASGFLEANNEQFF. In DNA form, the CDR3 reads TGTGCTAGTGGTTTTCTAGAAGCGAACAATGAGCAGTTCTTC.

This clonotype was found once. The germline gene is not matched at one end of the junction; a read error may be the cause. V usage is TRBV12-5 and J usage is TRBJ1-1; D gene unclear. The germline V gene encodes CDR1 LGHNT and CDR2 FRNRAP. This CDR3 has 14 amino acids. The CDR3 region is CAGGWQDLNTEAFF. CDR3 in DNA: TGTGCTGGTGGCTGGCAGGACCTGAACACTGAAGCTTTCTTT. The whole variable domain, filled in from reference TRBV12-5 and TRBJ1-1, reads DARVTQTPRHKVTEMGQEVTMRCQPILGHNTVFWYRQTMMQGLELLAYFRNRAPLDDSGMPKDRFSAEMPDATLATLKIQPSEPRDSAVYFCAGGWQDLNTEAFFGQGTRLTVV.

This clonotype was seen a few times. One junction end disagrees with the germline gene, perhaps due to a read error. In nucleotides, the CDR3 is TGCAGTGCTGTAATAACCGAGATTCAAGAGGCCCAGTACTTC. It codes for CSAVITEIQEAQYF. The rearrangement links TRBV20-1 to TRBJ2-5, with D unclear. Germline V gene sequence: CDR1 DFQATT, CDR2 SNEGSKA (reference sequence). The length of the CDR3 is 14 residues.

This clonotype was observed a handful of times. This chain connects TRBV28 to TRBJ2-4; 11 bases match TRBD1. Per germline, CDR1 MDHEN and CDR2 SYDVKM. The CDR3 loop spans 17 amino acids. V dropped 3 bases and J dropped 3; count of bases not matched to a gene: 7. The CDR3 spells CASSFLDRGLIKNIQYF. The CDR3 DNA reads TGTGCCAGCAGTTTCTTGGACAGGGGGCTCATCAAAAACATTCAGTACTTC.

V gene TRBV6-2 or TRBV6-3 combines with J gene TRBJ1-6; D is perhaps TRBD1 (6 bases). The CDR3 sequence is 13 residues long. Trimming pared 6 bases from V and 8 bases from J, leaving 11 bases between. From germline, CDR1 is MNHEY and CDR2 SVGEGT. The chain's CDR3 is CASSQGRHSPLHF. Written as DNA, the CDR3 is TGTGCCAGCAGCCAGGGGAGGCATTCACCCCTCCACTTT.

The J gene is TRBJ2-5, the V gene TRBV4-1; 7 nucleotides agree with TRBD2. This CDR3 region has 14 residues. Germline V CDR1 and CDR2: MGHRA, YSYEKL. J lost 3 bases, V lost 5 bases, and 6 bases had no gene match. CDR3 sequence (DNA): TGCGCCAGCAGCGAGTGGGCGGGAGAAGAGACCCAGTACTTC. The encoded protein is CASSEWAGEETQYF.

The table lists this clonotype with a few counts. The chain employs TRBV6-1 and TRBJ2-3; the match to TRBD1 covers 10 bases. Germline CDR1 is MNHNS and CDR2 is SASEGT. The CDR3 totals 15 residues. V shed 6 bases, J shed 3 bases, and the junction held 6 bases outside the gene matches. CDR3 amino acids: CASSQDRGNTDTQYF. CDR3 DNA sequence: TGTGCCAGCAGCCAGGACAGGGGGAATACAGATACGCAGTATTTT.

This sequence joins TRBV20-1 and TRBJ2-1; D may be TRBD2 (5 bases). The length of the CDR3 is 12 residues. The V gene's germline CDR1 is DFQATT and CDR2 SNEGSKA (reference sequence). V lost 3 bases and J lost 5, with 8 bases in between. The CDR3 DNA is TGCAGTGCTAGCGGGCGGGACAATGAGCAGTTCTTC. Its translation is CSASGRDNEQFF.

This clonotype has only a few counts. J is TRBJ1-2 and V is TRBV29-1, with a weak D call TRBD1 (5 bases). The length of the CDR3 is 13 residues. Per germline, CDR1 SQVTM and CDR2 ANQGSEA. V lost 6 bases, J lost 2 bases, and 13 bases lay in between. CDR3 nucleotide sequence: TGCAGCGTCCGGGCTAGGGACAACTATGGCTACACCTTC. Protein: CSVRARDNYGYTF.

This rearrangement joins TRBV27 to TRBJ1-4; no clear D. Germline V lookup: CDR1 MNHEY, CDR2 SMNVEV (reference sequence). The CDR3 loop spans 14 amino acids. V lost 6 bases to trimming and J lost 2 bases, with 10 bases between them. CDR3 sequence reads: CASRPGQTNEKLFF. The CDR3 DNA sequence: TGTGCCAGCAGACCGGGCCAGACTAATGAAAAACTGTTTTTT.

This clonotype was counted only a few times. DNA of the CDR3: TGTGCCAGCAGCCGCAGGTGGGCTGTCAGAGATTACAATGAGCAGTTCTTC. Amino acids: CASSRRWAVRDYNEQFF. The J gene is TRBJ2-1, the V gene TRBV7-2; D call uncertain. The CDR3 runs 17 residues. CDR1 and CDR2 from the germline V gene are SGHTA and FQGNSA. Between the trimmed V and J ends, which lost 5 bases and 4 bases, there was a span of 21 bases.

CDR3 in DNA: TGTGCCAGCAGCTCCTACAGGGCTCGGGAGACCCAGTACTTC. Residues: CASSSYRARETQYF. This chain joins TRBV11-2 and TRBJ2-5; D is possibly TRBD1 (6 bases). CDR3 length: 14 residues. Germline assignment: CDR1 SGHAT and CDR2 FQNNGV. The germline V and J ends were trimmed by 4 bases and 5 bases, with 14 bases remaining between them.

The V gene is TRBV11-2, the J gene TRBJ2-7; a possible D gene is TRBD2 (5 bases). The CDR3 sequence is 13 residues long. Between the trimmed V and J ends, which lost 0 bases and 11 bases, there was a span of 14 bases. CDR1 and CDR2 from the germline V gene are SGHAT and FQNNGV. The CDR3 DNA is TGTGCCAGCAGCTTAGAGAGGTCAGAGGGCAAGTACTTC. This gives the protein CASSLERSEGKYF.

The chain uses TRBV20-1 and TRBJ1-5; TRBD1 is a possible D gene (6 bases). Germline values: CDR1 DFQATT, CDR2 SNEGSKA (reference sequence). CDR3 length equals 13 residues. V was cut by 0 bases and J by 6 bases, with 9 bases left in between. DNA of the CDR3: TGCAGTGCTAGAGACAGGGGCAGTCAGCCCCAGCATTTT. Protein product: CSARDRGSQPQHF.

The V and J genes are TRBV2 and TRBJ2-3; no clear D. Trimming left V 1 base short and J 6 bases short, with 8 bases between. This CDR3 is 13 amino acids long. CDR1 and CDR2 (germline): SNHLY, FYNNEI. This CDR3 is CASSEGGGDTQYF. In DNA form, the CDR3 reads TGTGCCAGCAGTGAAGGGGGTGGTGATACGCAGTATTTT. The full variable domain, its missing parts supplied by reference TRBV2 and TRBJ2-3, is EPEVTQTPSHQVTQMGQEVILRCVPISNHLYFYWYRQILGQKVEFLVSFYNNEISEKSEIFDDQFSVERPDGSNFTLKIRSTKLEDSAMYFCASSEGGGDTQYFGPGTRLTVL.